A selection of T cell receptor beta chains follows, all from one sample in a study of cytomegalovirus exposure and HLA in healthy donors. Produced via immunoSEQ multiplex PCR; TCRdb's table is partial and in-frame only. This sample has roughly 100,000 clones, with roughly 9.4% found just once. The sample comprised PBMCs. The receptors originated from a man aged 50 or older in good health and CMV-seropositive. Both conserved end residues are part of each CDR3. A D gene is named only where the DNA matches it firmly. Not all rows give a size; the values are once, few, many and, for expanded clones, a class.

CASRVTGYSNQPQHF	TGTGCCAGCAGGGTGACAGGTTATAGCAATCAGCCCCAGCATTTT	TRBJ1-5	NA	TRBV2	NA
CASSSSTSVYEQYF	TGCGCCAGCAGCTCGTCGACTAGCGTCTACGAGCAGTACTTC	TRBJ2-7	NA	TRBV5-1	TRBD2
CASSFGTEAFF	TGTGCCAGTAGTTTCGGCACTGAAGCTTTCTTT	TRBJ1-1	NA	TRBV19	NA
CAIRGDRDAGYTF	TGTGCCATCAGGGGGGACAGGGACGCGGGCTACACCTTC	TRBJ1-2	few	TRBV10-3	TRBD1
CASNGVFPQETQYF	TGTGCCAGCAACGGAGTCTTCCCACAAGAGACCCAGTACTTC	TRBJ2-5	few	TRBV6-5	NA
CASSQASTGGTEAFF	TGCGCCAGCAGCCAAGCTTCGACTGGTGGCACTGAAGCTTTCTTT	TRBJ1-1	few	TRBV4-3	NA
CAWSTTAGKSYNEQFF	TGTGCCTGGAGTACTACAGCGGGAAAGAGCTACAATGAGCAGTTCTTC	TRBJ2-1	NA	TRBV30	TRBD2
CASSFISDGVIEQFF	TGTGCCAGCAGTTTTATTAGCGATGGCGTGATTGAGCAGTTCTTC	TRBJ2-1	few	TRBV28	NA
CASSIQAQWNTEAFF	TGTGCCAGTAGTATTCAGGCTCAATGGAACACTGAAGCTTTCTTT	TRBJ1-1	NA	TRBV19	NA
CASSRRSTGTYGYTF	TGTGCCAGCAGCCGTAGATCGACAGGGACCTATGGCTACACCTTC	TRBJ1-2	few	TRBV7-2	TRBD1
CASSLTGAGGNTGELFF	TGTGCCAGCAGCTTAACTGGGGCGGGAGGAAACACCGGGGAGCTGTTTTTT	TRBJ2-2	few	TRBV7-3	TRBD2
CASRRSGTSGSTGELFF	TGTGCCAGCAGAAGATCGGGGACTAGCGGATCCACCGGGGAGCTGTTTTTT	TRBJ2-2	NA	TRBV11-2	TRBD2
CASSSGTGGGTEAFF	TGTGCCAGCAGCTCAGGGACAGGGGGGGGGACTGAAGCTTTCTTT	TRBJ1-1	NA	TRBV11-2	TRBD1
CASSLDSGAVSYGYTF	TGTGCCAGCAGCTTAGATTCTGGGGCTGTCAGCTATGGCTACACCTTC	TRBJ1-2	few	TRBV7-2	NA
CASSLGASSGRRSTDTQYF	TGTGCCAGCAGCTTGGGAGCGTCTAGCGGGAGGCGGTCCACAGATACGCAGTATTTT	TRBJ2-3	few	TRBV5-4	TRBD2
CASSLGQGDTEAFF	TGTGCCAGCAGCTTAGGGCAGGGGGACACTGAAGCTTTCTTT	TRBJ1-1	few	TRBV7-9	TRBD1
CASSPQGYNEQFF	TGCGCCAGCAGCCCACAGGGATACAATGAGCAGTTCTTC	TRBJ2-1	few	TRBV4-3	NA
CSVIPNLSGSAYEQYF	TGCAGCGTCATCCCTAATCTATCGGGGAGTGCCTACGAGCAGTACTTC	TRBJ2-7	few	TRBV29-1	NA
CASSSSTDTQYF	TGTGCCAGCAGTTCGAGCACAGATACGCAGTATTTT	TRBJ2-3	few	TRBV6-5	NA
CASSFRAPLRNTEAFF	TGTGCCAGCAGCTTCAGGGCCCCTCTTCGGAACACTGAAGCTTTCTTT	TRBJ1-1	few	TRBV5-4	NA
CASSDSRGGRAGANVMTF	TGTGCCAGCAGTGACAGCCGAGGCGGGAGGGCTGGGGCAAACGTCATGACTTTT	TRBJ2-6	few	TRBV25-1	TRBD2
CASSLQGGEQYF	TGTGCCAGCAGTTTACAGGGCGGCGAGCAGTACTTC	TRBJ2-7	few	TRBV28	NA
CASSLGLDPRETQYF	TGCGCCAGCAGCTTGGGACTAGACCCCAGGGAGACCCAGTACTTC	TRBJ2-5	few	TRBV5-1	NA
CASSTDRGTETQYF	TGTGCCAGCAGTACCGACAGGGGGACGGAGACCCAGTACTTC	TRBJ2-5	few	TRBV2	TRBD1
CASSLLAGGTGELFF	TGTGCCAGCAGCCTACTAGCGGGAGGAACCGGGGAGCTGTTTTTT	TRBJ2-2	NA	TRBV7-9	TRBD2
CASSARDSAYEQYF	TGTGCCAGCAGCGCAAGGGACTCAGCCTACGAGCAGTACTTC	TRBJ2-7	few	TRBV6-1	NA
CASSRRGGSGSEWETQYF	TGTGCCAGCAGCCGGCGGGGGGGTAGCGGGAGTGAGTGGGAGACCCAGTACTTC	TRBJ2-5	NA	TRBV4-2	TRBD2
CASSLEQGGGEQYF	TGTGCCAGCAGCTTGGAACAGGGAGGGGGCGAGCAGTACTTC	TRBJ2-7	NA	TRBV5-8	NA
CASRVGGSYEQYF	TGTGCCAGCAGGGTTGGGGGGAGTTACGAGCAGTACTTC	TRBJ2-7	few	TRBV6-5	NA
CASSPGLADYNEQFF	TGTGCCAGCAGCCCAGGACTAGCGGACTACAATGAGCAGTTCTTC	TRBJ2-1	NA	TRBV7-4	TRBD2
CASSRTGMGTDTQYF	TGTGCCAGCAGTCGGACAGGGATGGGCACAGATACGCAGTATTTT	TRBJ2-3	NA	TRBV28	TRBD1
CAGGGGAFKSAFF	TGTGCCGGAGGAGGGGGCGCGTTTAAATCGGCTTTCTTT	TRBJ1-1	NA	TRBV27	TRBD1
CASSLSHGEYYEQYF	TGTGCCAGCAGCTTATCGCACGGGGAGTACTACGAGCAGTACTTC	TRBJ2-7	NA	TRBV7-2	NA
CASSPAAGGGETQYF	TGTGCCAGCAGCCCGGCCGCGGGAGGGGGAGAGACCCAGTACTTC	TRBJ2-5	few	TRBV5-4	TRBD2
CASGQSSEKLFF	TGTGCCAGCGGACAGTCGAGCGAAAAACTGTTTTTT	TRBJ1-4	few	TRBV2	NA
CASRQGTYEQYF	TGCGCCAGCAGGCAGGGAACCTACGAGCAGTACTTC	TRBJ2-7	few	TRBV5-1	NA
CASSGETQYF	TGCGCCAGCAGTGGCGAGACCCAGTACTTC	TRBJ2-5	NA	TRBV5-1	NA
CASSLALGAGTGELFF	TGCGCCAGCAGCCTTGCTCTGGGTGCGGGCACCGGGGAGCTGTTTTTT	TRBJ2-2	few	TRBV5-1	NA
CASSSLQGGLYEQYF	TGTGCCAGCAGCTCCTTACAGGGGGGTTTGTACGAGCAGTACTTC	TRBJ2-7	NA	TRBV6-5	TRBD1
CASRLADGFEQYF	TGTGCCAGCAGACTAGCGGACGGGTTCGAGCAGTACTTC	TRBJ2-7	few	TRBV6-5	TRBD2
CASSLTPMGVLGTQYF	TGTGCCAGCAGTTTGACCCCGATGGGCGTCCTTGGGACCCAGTACTTC	TRBJ2-5	few	TRBV27	NA
CASSQAGRTGDDSYSNQPQHF	TGTGCCAGCAGCCAAGCCGGAAGAACAGGGGACGATAGTTATAGCAATCAGCCCCAGCATTTT	TRBJ1-5	few	TRBV14	TRBD1
CASSIGTGGRRGYTF	TGCGCCAGCAGCATCGGGACAGGGGGACGACGTGGCTACACCTTC	TRBJ1-2	few	TRBV5-1	TRBD1